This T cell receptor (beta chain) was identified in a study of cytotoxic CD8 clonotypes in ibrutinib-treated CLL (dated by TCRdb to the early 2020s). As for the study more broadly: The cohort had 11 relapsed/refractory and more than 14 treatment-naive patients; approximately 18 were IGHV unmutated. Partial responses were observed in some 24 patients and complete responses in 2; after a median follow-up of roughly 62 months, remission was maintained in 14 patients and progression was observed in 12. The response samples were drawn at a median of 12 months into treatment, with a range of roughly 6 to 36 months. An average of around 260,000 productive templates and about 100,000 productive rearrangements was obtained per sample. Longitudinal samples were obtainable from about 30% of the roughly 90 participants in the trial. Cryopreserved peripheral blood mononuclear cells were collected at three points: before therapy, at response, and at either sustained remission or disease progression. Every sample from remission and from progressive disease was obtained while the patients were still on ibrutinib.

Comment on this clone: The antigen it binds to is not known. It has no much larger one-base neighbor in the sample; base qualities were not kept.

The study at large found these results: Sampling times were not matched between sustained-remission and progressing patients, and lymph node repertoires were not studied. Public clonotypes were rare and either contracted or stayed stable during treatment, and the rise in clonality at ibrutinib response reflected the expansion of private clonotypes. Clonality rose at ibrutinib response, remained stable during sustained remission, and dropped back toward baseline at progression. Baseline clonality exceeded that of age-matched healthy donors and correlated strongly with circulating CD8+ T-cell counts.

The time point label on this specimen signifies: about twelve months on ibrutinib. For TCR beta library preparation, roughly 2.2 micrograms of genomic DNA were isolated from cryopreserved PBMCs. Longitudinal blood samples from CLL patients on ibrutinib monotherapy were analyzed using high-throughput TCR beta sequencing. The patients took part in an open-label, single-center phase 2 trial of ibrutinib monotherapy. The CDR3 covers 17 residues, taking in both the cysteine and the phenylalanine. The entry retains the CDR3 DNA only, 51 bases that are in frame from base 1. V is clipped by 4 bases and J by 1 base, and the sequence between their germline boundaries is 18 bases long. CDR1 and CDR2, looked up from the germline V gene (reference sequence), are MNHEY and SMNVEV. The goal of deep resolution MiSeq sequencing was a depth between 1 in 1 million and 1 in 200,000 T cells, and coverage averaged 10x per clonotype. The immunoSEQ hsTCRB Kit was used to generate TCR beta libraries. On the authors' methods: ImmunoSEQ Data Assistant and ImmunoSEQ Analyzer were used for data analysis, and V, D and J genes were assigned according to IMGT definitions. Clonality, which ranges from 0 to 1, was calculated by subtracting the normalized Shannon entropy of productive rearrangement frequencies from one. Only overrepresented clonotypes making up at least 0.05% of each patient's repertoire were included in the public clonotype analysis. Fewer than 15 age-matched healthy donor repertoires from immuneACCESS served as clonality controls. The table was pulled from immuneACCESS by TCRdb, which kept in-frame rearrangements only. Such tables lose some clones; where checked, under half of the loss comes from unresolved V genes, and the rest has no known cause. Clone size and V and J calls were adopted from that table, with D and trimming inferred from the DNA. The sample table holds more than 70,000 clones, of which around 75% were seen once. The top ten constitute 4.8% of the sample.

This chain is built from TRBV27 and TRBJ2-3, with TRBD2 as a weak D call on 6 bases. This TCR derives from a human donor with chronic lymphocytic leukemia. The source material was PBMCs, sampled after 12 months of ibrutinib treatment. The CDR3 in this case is CASSSTTTSLGTDTQYF. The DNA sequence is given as TGTGCCAGCAGTTCCACTACCACTAGCTTGGGCACAGATACGCAGTATTTT.